The clone carrying this T cell receptor beta chain was found a few times. These data belong to a study of response to subunit inactivated influenza vaccine. TCRdb called the RT-PCR reads again in MiXCR, with one record for every CDR3 protein. The table shows some 160,000 distinct CDR3 sequences, with roughly 10% occurring only once. The V end lost 3 bases, the J end lost 9 bases, and 15 bases lay between the germline ends. The CDR3 extends over 13 amino acids. Here the sequenced sample was non-naive T cells sorted from PBMCs, taken 40 to 50 days after vaccination. This clonotype was obtained from a man aged 50 to 59 who received an inactivated influenza vaccine. V and J are TRBV12-3 or TRBV12-4 and TRBJ2-7, with TRBD1 as a possible D gene (5 bases). CDR3 in DNA: TGTGCCAGCAGTTTTGGCAGGGTTTCTTGGCAGTACTTC. It yields the protein CASSFGRVSWQYF.